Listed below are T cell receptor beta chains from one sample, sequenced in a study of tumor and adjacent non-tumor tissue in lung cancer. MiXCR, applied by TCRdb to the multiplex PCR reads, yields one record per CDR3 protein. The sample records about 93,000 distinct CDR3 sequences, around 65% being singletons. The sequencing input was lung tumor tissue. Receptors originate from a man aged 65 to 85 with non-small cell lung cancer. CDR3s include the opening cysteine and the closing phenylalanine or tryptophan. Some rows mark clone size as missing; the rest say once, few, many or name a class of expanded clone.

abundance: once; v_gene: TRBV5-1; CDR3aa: CASRSTPWIEAIF
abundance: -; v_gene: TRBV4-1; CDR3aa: CASSHQEDSYEQHF
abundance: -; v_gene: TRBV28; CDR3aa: CASRQTVNEKLSF
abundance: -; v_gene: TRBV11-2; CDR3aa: CASSSSGGRGGSGANVLTF
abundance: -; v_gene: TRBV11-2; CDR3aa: CTSSLGGSTGELLF
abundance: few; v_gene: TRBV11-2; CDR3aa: CASSLIVANTEAFF
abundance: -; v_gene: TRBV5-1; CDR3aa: CASSEHGSGANVLTF
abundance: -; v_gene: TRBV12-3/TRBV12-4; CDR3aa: CASGFFSWGKETQYF
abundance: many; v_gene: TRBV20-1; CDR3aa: CSASLTGMGGSGYTF
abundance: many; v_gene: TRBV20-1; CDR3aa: CSARIDRVGVYEQYF
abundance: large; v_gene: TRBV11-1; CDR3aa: CASSVPGGDTQYF
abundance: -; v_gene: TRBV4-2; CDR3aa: CASSQWTGAVYYGYTF
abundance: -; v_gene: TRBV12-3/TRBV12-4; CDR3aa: CASSLRPTKCYTF
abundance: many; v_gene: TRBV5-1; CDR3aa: CASSYQAEVDTQYF
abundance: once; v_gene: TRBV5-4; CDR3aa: CASSSAGRGNEQYF
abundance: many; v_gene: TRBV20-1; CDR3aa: CSAPRGLAADTQYF